This T cell receptor (beta chain) was retrieved from a study of T cells in Graves' hyperthyroidism and ophthalmopathy. Study-level results: Blood samples included most of the expanded thyroid clonotypes exceeding 0.001.

RNA transcripts were the template for amplifying TCR beta CDR3 regions. The HTBI primer set was used in a first-round RT-PCR of the TCR CDR3. TCRdb reanalysed the multiplex PCR reads using MiXCR and keeps one entry per CDR3 protein. The table records 470,000 or so distinct CDR3 sequences, around 20% of them present only once. Between the trimmed V and J ends, which lost 7 bases and 2 bases, there was a span of 8 bases. The CDR3 extends over 12 amino acids. Per germline, CDR1 MDHEN and CDR2 SYDVKM. This clonotype appeared many times. Its antigen is currently unknown. The sequence was obtained from a man younger than 30 with Graves' hyperthyroidism. V usage is TRBV28 and J usage is TRBJ2-5, with D hard to call. The sequenced sample consisted of blood. Here the CDR3 DNA reads TGTGCCAGCACCCAGGCTCAAGAGACCCAGTACTTC. This gives the protein CASTQAQETQYF.